This entry lists 10 T cell receptor beta chains sequenced from one sample in a study of monozygotic twins with cystic fibrosis. This table comes from immunoSEQ multiplex PCR, and its TCRdb copy is limited to in-frame clones, with some not included. The repertoire holds about 32,000 clones, with approximately 92% as singletons. The sample taken for sequencing was blood. The receptors here all came from a girl aged 2-15 years with cystic fibrosis.

This chain connects TRBV10-1 to TRBJ2-3; D remains unclear. There are 15 residues in the CDR3. Germline CDR1 WNHNN, CDR2 SYGVQD (reference sequence). With 1 base removed from V and 2 bases from J, the gap between germline ends came to 10 bases. CDR3 protein: CASSECGGITDTQYF. CDR3 in DNA: TGCGCCAGCAGTGAGTGTGGCGGAATCACAGATACGCAGTATTTT.

The genes are TRBV19 and TRBJ2-1; D not resolved. Germline V gene sequence: CDR1 LNHDA, CDR2 SQIVND (reference sequence). The V end lost 5 bases, the J end lost 6 bases, and 8 bases lay between the germline ends. This CDR3 is built from 12 residues. In nucleotides, the CDR3 is TGTGCCAGTAGTGGTAACACCAATGAGCAGTTCTTC. Translation gives CASSGNTNEQFF.

V and J are TRBV4-1 and TRBJ1-2; D not certain. V lost 0 bases and J lost 5, with 16 bases in between. The CDR3 runs 16 residues. Germline loops: CDR1 MGHRA, CDR2 YSYEKL. This CDR3 is CASSQELNGQPYGYTF. The CDR3 DNA is TGCGCCAGCAGCCAAGAGTTAAATGGCCAGCCTTATGGCTACACCTTC.

V is TRBV5-1 and J is TRBJ2-7; TRBD2 is a possible D gene (6 bases). This CDR3 has 13 amino acids. The ends were cut back, 4 bases at V and 5 bases at J, with 13 bases in the middle. Per the germline V gene, CDR1 is SGHRS and CDR2 is YFSETQ. CDR3 in amino acids: CASSMGLTDEQYF. CDR3 nucleotide sequence: TGCGCCAGCAGCATGGGACTCACCGACGAGCAGTACTTC.

The chain uses TRBV25-1 and TRBJ2-4; D may be TRBD1 (6 bases). The CDR3 has 15 residues. The germline V gene has CDR1 MGHDK and CDR2 SYGVNS. V gave up 3 bases and J gave up 15 bases, with 24 bases separating them. In nucleotides, the CDR3 is TGTGCCAGCAGTGATATAGGGACAACGGTACAACGGGTGTACTTC. It specifies CASSDIGTTVQRVYF. The whole variable domain, remainder taken from reference TRBV25-1 and TRBJ2-4, is EADIYQTPRYLVIGTGKKITLECSQTMGHDKMYWYQQDPGMELHLIHYSYGVNSTEKGDLSSESTVSRIRTEHFPLTLESARPSHTSQYLCASSDIGTTVQRVYFGAGTRLSVL.

V is TRBV11-2 and J is TRBJ2-1, with D unresolved. V was trimmed by 4 bases and J by 5 bases, leaving 15 bases between them. Germline CDR1 reads SGHAT; CDR2 reads FQNNGV. The CDR3 runs to 15 residues. The CDR3 DNA reads TGTGCCAGCAGCTCCTACTATAGGGATAACAATGAGCAGTTCTTC. This codes for CASSSYYRDNNEQFF.

The chain links TRBV30 to TRBJ1-2; the match to TRBD1 covers 9 bases. V gave up 7 bases and J gave up 4 bases; unmatched junction bases: 13. This CDR3 region has 15 residues. In germline, CDR1 is GTSNPN, CDR2 SVGIG (reference sequence). The CDR3 spells CASSELGQGGYGYTF. CDR3 bases: TGTGCCTCCTCGGAGTTGGGACAGGGTGGCTATGGCTACACCTTC.

CDR3 amino acids: CAISAQDGANTEAFF. For the CDR3, the DNA is TGTGCCATCAGTGCGCAGGACGGTGCGAACACTGAAGCTTTCTTT. J is TRBJ1-1 and V is TRBV10-3; D uncertain. The CDR3 runs to 15 residues. Trimming took off 4 bases at V and 1 base at J, with 13 bases between the two ends. CDR1 is ENHRY and CDR2 is SYGVKD in the germline V gene.

CDR3 DNA: TGTGCCAGAAGCCTGGCGGCTGTTCCTCCCTACGAGCAGTACTTC. It encodes CARSLAAVPPYEQYF. The chain joins TRBV7-5 to TRBJ2-7; no DNA check was done on the table's D call, TRBD2. TRBV7-5 is a listed pseudogene. The CDR3 loop spans 15 amino acids.

The rearrangement uses TRBV9 and TRBJ2-7, with 9 bases that match TRBD1. CDR1 and CDR2 from the germline V gene are SGDLS and YYNGEE. V gave up 3 bases and J gave up 6 bases; unmatched junction bases: 13. The CDR3 runs 16 residues. The DNA for the CDR3 is TGTGCCAGCAGCGCCCGGGACAGGGCCTTGAATGGCGAGCAGTACTTC. It specifies CASSARDRALNGEQYF.